The 9 T cell receptor beta chains below come from one sample, sequenced in a study of T-cell memory formation after mild COVID-19. From the 5' RACE reads, TCRdb called clonotypes with MiXCR, one entry per CDR3 protein. The profile shows 550,000 to 700,000 distinct CDR3 sequences, around 15% of them singletons. The sequencing input was PBMCs or a T cell subset sorted from them (not recorded which). The receptors were gathered from an adult woman who had mild COVID-19 (a few samples of this study predate the infection). Cell type and time point are not known.

This clonotype occurred a few times. V gene TRBV5-1 combines with J gene TRBJ2-2; D gene unclear. The CDR3 is 14 amino acids. V was shortened by 0 bases and J by 3 bases, with 6 bases between the two germline ends. CDR1 SGHRS and CDR2 YFSETQ come from the germline V gene. The CDR3, as DNA: TGCGCCAGCAGCTTGGCAGAGGACACCGGGGAGCTGTTTTTT. Its translation: CASSLAEDTGELFF.

This clonotype was observed a few times. V is TRBV7-9 and J is TRBJ2-3; D may be TRBD1 (6 bases). V lost 2 bases, J lost 3 bases, and 12 bases lay in between. This CDR3 has 15 residues. In germline, CDR1 is SEHNR, CDR2 FQNEAQ (reference sequence). The CDR3 sequence is CASSLSGTLTDTQYF. CDR3 DNA: TGTGCCAGCAGCTTATCTGGGACACTGACAGATACGCAGTATTTT.

The chain links TRBV7-2 to TRBJ2-3; D is undetermined. Deletions cut 1 base from V and 5 bases from J, with 19 bases between. CDR3 length: 17 amino acids. Germline CDR1 reads SGHTA; CDR2 reads FQGNSA. For the CDR3, the DNA is TGTGCCAGCAGCTTAGAGGAGCGCCGCACAGCTTTAGATACGCAGTATTTT. Residues: CASSLEERRTALDTQYF.

V is TRBV12-3 or TRBV12-4 and J is TRBJ2-1; 10 bases align to TRBD1. V lost 7 bases to trimming and J lost 5 bases; unmatched junction nucleotides: 5. The CDR3 runs 14 residues. CDR3 sequence (DNA): TGTGCCAGCAAACGGGACAGGGGAAACAATGAGCAGTTCTTC. This translates into CASKRDRGNNEQFF.

Here the CDR3 DNA reads TGTGCCAGCAGCCAAGATCTTGACAGGGGTCAGCCCCAGCATTTT. Amino acids: CASSQDLDRGQPQHF. This chain joins TRBV4-2 and TRBJ1-5; 8 bases map to TRBD1. This CDR3 has 15 residues. The trim removed 0 bases at V and 6 bases at J, leaving 4 bases unmatched. Germline CDR1 LGHNA, CDR2 YNFKEQ.

CDR3 sequence (DNA): TGCAGTGCTAGCAGGGGTCCTAATGAAAAACTGTTTTTT. It codes for CSASRGPNEKLFF. V usage is TRBV20-1 and J usage is TRBJ1-4, with D possibly TRBD1 on 6 matching bases. CDR3 length: 13 amino acids. Per germline, CDR1 DFQATT and CDR2 SNEGSKA (reference sequence). The ends were cut back, 3 bases at V and 3 bases at J, with 8 bases in the middle.

This chain joins TRBV2 and TRBJ2-2; tentatively, D is TRBD1 (5 bases). The CDR3 is 14 residues long. Trimming left V 6 bases short and J 8 bases short, with 16 bases between. Looked up from germline, CDR1 is SNHLY and CDR2 is FYNNEI. In DNA, the CDR3 is TGTGCCAGCAGCTCAGGGTTGATGAGGGGGGAGCTGTTTTTT. Protein sequence: CASSSGLMRGELFF. The full variable domain, with the rest looked up from reference TRBV2 and TRBJ2-2, is EPEVTQTPSHQVTQMGQEVILRCVPISNHLYFYWYRQILGQKVEFLVSFYNNEISEKSEIFDDQFSVERPDGSNFTLKIRSTKLEDSAMYFCASSSGLMRGELFFGEGSRLTVL.

This clonotype was recorded a few times. The chain carries TRBV4-2 and TRBJ2-1; D assignment may be TRBD1 or TRBD2 (6 bases each). V was trimmed by 1 base and J by 9 bases, leaving 13 bases between them. CDR1 and CDR2 (germline): LGHNA, YNFKEQ. This CDR3 spans 14 amino acids. Here the CDR3 DNA reads TGTGCCAGCAGCCAAGGAGGTTGGGGGGCTGAGCAGTTCTTC. Translation gives CASSQGGWGAEQFF.

This clonotype was recorded a few times. The chain combines TRBV28 with TRBJ2-7, with 7 positions matching TRBD1. This CDR3 spans 14 amino acids. Germline V gene lookup returns CDR1 MDHEN and CDR2 SYDVKM. V was pared by 6 bases and J by 0 bases, with 5 bases of the junction left unmatched. CDR3 sequence reads: CASSSGQLSYEQYF. The CDR3 DNA sequence: TGTGCCAGCAGCTCGGGACAGCTCTCCTACGAGCAGTACTTC. Filled out from reference TRBV28 and TRBJ2-7, the complete variable domain reads DVKVTQSSRYLVKRTGEKVFLECVQDMDHENMFWYRQDPGLGLRLIYFSYDVKMKEKGDIPEGYSVSREKKERFSLILESASTNQTSMYLCASSSGQLSYEQYFGPGTRLTVT.